This T cell receptor (beta chain) was documented in a study of cytomegalovirus exposure and HLA in healthy donors. Study background: Earlier results showed 90 million to 120 million unique TCR beta sequences derived from about 179 million T cells.

Worth noting for this clone: The antigen remains undetermined.

The PCR employed 60 Vbeta primers together with 13 Jbeta primers. Per the original methods: Unique TCR beta chains numbered approximately 80 million in a later analysis, with approximately 10 million shared. Assay used: immunoSEQ multiplex PCR; TCRdb lists only in-frame clones, some missing. The D gene and trimming were derived from the DNA, and the V and J assignments and clone size from that table. The table shows about 90,000 clones, with 50% to 75% occurring only once. General study points: Later, TCR association rates were found to vary by HLA locus, highest for DRB1 and lowest for HLA-C. Per a later analysis, HLA-associated TCR beta chains showed more clonal expansion than other, equally common TCR beta chains.

The sequence was obtained from a man aged 30-40 years in good health and CMV-seronegative. The sequenced material came from PBMCs.

The CDR3 protein is CASSRLGQGSSYNEQFF. CDR3 coding DNA: TGTGCCAGCTCACGACTGGGACAGGGGAGCTCCTACAATGAGCAGTTCTTC. The gene calls are TRBV18 and TRBJ2-1, with 10 bases identical to TRBD1. Germline CDR1 reads KGHSH; CDR2 reads LQKENI. V was clipped by 4 bases and J by 0 bases; unmatched bases: 6. There are 17 residues in the CDR3.